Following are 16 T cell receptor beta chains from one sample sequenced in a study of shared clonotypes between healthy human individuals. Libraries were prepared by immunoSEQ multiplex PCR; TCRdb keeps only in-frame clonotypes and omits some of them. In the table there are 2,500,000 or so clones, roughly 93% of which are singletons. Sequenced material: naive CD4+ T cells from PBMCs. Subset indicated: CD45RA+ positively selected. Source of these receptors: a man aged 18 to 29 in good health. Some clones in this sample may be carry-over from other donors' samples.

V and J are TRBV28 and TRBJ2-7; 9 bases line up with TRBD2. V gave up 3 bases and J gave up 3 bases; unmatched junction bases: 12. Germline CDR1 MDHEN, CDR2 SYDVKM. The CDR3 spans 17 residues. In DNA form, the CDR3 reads TGTGCCAGCAGTTTCTCACTAAGGCTAGCGGGGATCTACGAGCAGTACTTC. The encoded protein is CASSFSLRLAGIYEQYF.

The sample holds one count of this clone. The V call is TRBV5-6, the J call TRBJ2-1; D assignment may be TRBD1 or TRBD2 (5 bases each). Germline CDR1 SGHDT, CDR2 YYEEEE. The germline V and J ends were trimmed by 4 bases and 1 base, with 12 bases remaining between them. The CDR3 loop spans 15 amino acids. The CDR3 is CASSVTGRSYNEQFF. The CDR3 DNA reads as TGTGCCAGCAGCGTCACGGGACGGTCCTACAATGAGCAGTTCTTC.

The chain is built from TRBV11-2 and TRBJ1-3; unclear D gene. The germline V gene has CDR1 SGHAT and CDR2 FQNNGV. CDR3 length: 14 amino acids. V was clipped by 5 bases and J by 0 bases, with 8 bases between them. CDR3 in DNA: TGTGCCAGCAGCCCTCGCCGCTCTGGAAACACCATATATTTT. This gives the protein CASSPRRSGNTIYF.

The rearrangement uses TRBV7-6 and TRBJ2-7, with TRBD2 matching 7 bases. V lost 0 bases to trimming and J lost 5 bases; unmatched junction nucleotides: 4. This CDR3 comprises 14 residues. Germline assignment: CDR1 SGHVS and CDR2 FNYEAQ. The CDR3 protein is CASSLAPGGNEQYF. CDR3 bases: TGTGCCAGCAGCTTAGCCCCGGGAGGAAACGAGCAGTACTTC. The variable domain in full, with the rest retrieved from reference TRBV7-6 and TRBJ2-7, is GAGVSQSPRYKVTKRGQDVALRCDPISGHVSLYWYRQALGQGPEFLTYFNYEAQQDKSGLPNDRFSAERPEGSISTLTIQRTEQRDSAMYRCASSLAPGGNEQYFGPGTRLTVT.

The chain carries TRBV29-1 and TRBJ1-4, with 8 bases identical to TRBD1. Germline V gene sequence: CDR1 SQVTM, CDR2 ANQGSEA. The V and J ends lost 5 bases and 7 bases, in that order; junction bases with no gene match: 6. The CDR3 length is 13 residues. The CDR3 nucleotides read TGCAGCGTTCAACAGGGGGTGGGTGAAAAACTGTTTTTT. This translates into CSVQQGVGEKLFF.

The CDR3 bases are TGTGCCAGCAGTTACGAGGGGGACTATGGCTACACCTTC. Translated, it gives CASSYEGDYGYTF. J is TRBJ1-2 and V is TRBV6-5; maybe TRBD1 (6 bases). CDR1 and CDR2 from the germline V gene are MNHEY and SVGAGI. This CDR3 has 13 residues. V lost 2 bases, J lost 3 bases, and 7 bases lay in between.

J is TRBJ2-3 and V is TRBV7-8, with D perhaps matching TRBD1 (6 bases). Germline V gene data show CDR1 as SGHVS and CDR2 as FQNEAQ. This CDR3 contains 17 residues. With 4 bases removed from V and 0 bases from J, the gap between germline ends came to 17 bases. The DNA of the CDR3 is TGTGCCAGCAGCTCGCGAACAGGGAAAACTAGCACAGATACGCAGTATTTT. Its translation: CASSSRTGKTSTDTQYF.

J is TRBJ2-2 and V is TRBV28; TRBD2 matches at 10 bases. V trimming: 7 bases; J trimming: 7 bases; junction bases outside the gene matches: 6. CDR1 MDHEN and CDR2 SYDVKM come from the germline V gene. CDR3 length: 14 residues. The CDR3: CASTKGLAFGELFF. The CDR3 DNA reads TGTGCCAGCACCAAGGGACTAGCGTTCGGGGAGCTGTTTTTT. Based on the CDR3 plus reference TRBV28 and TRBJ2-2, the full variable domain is DVKVTQSSRYLVKRTGEKVFLECVQDMDHENMFWYRQDPGLGLRLIYFSYDVKMKEKGDIPEGYSVSREKKERFSLILESASTNQTSMYLCASTKGLAFGELFFGEGSRLTVL.

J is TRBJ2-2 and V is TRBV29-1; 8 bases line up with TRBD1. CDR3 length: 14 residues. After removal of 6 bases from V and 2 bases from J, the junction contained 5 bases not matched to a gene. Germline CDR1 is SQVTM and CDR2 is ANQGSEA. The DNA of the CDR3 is TGCAGCGTCGGGACAGGTTTTAACACCGGGGAGCTGTTTTTT. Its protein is CSVGTGFNTGELFF.

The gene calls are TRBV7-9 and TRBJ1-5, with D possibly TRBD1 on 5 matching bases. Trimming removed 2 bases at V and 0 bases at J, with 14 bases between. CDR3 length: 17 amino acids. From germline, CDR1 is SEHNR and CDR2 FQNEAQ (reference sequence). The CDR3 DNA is TGTGCCAGCAGCTTAAGTTATGGAGGGGATAGCAATCAGCCCCAGCATTTT. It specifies CASSLSYGGDSNQPQHF.

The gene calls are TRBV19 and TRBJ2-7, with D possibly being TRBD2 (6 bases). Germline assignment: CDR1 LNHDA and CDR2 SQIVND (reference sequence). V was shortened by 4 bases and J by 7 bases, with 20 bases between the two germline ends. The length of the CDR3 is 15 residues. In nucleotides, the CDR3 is TGTGCCAGTAGTACCCGACTAGTAAGAGGCTTGGAGCAGTACTTC. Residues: CASSTRLVRGLEQYF.

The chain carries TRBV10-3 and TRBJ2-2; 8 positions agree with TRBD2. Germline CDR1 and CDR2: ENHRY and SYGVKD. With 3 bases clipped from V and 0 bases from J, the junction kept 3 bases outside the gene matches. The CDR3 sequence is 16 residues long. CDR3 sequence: CAISDGSGTNTGELFF. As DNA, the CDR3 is TGTGCCATCAGTGACGGTAGCGGGACGAACACCGGGGAGCTGTTTTTT.

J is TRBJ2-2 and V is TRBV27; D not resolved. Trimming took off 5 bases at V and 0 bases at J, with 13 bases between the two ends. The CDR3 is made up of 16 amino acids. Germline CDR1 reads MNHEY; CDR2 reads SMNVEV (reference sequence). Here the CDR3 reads CASSRTAVANTGELFF. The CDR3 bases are TGTGCCAGCAGTCGTACCGCAGTCGCGAACACCGGGGAGCTGTTTTTT.

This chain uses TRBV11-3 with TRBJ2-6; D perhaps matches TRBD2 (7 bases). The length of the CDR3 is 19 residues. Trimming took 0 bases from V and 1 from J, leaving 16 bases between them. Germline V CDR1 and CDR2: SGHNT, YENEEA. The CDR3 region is CASSLEGRGAPSGANVLTF. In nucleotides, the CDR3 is TGTGCCAGCAGCTTAGAAGGGAGGGGGGCTCCTTCTGGGGCCAACGTCCTGACTTTC.

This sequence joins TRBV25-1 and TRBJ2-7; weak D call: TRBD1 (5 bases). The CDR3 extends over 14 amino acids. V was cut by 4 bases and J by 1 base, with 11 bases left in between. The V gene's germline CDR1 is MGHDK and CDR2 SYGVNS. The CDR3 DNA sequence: TGTGCCAGCAGTGCCCTCCGACAGTCCTACGAGCAGTACTTC. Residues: CASSALRQSYEQYF.

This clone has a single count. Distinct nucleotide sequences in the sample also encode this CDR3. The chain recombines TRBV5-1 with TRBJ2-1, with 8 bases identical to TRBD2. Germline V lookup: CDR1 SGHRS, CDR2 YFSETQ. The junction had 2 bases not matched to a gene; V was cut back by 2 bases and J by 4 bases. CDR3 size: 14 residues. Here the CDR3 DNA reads TGCGCCAGCAGCTTAGGGACTAGTTACAATGAGCAGTTCTTC. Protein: CASSLGTSYNEQFF.